These 22 T cell receptor beta chains share one sample of origin, sequenced in a study of breast tumors, draining lymph nodes, adjacent tissues. TCRdb analysed the multiplex PCR reads with MiXCR anew, one entry per CDR3 protein. The sample holds about 53,000 distinct CDR3 sequences, around 45% seen once. The sequencing input was breast tumor tissue. The receptors derive from a female donor with breast cancer. Some clones in this sample may be carry-over from other donors' samples.

This clonotype came up many times. This chain links TRBV5-1 with TRBJ2-3; TRBD2 might be the D (6 bases). Germline CDR1 reads SGHRS; CDR2 reads YFSETQ. V lost 0 bases to trimming and J lost 4 bases, with 15 bases between them. This CDR3 has 16 amino acids. The CDR3 DNA sequence: TGCGCCAGCAGCTTGGGACTAGGCGGAGTACCAGATACGCAGTATTTT. It specifies CASSLGLGGVPDTQYF.

In its sample, this clonotype was seen many times. The rearrangement joins TRBV28 to TRBJ1-6; 10 bases align to TRBD1. Germline V gene sequence: CDR1 MDHEN, CDR2 SYDVKM. J lost 13 bases, V lost 6 bases, and 12 bases had no gene match. The CDR3 is 15 residues long. The CDR3 coding sequence is TGTGCCAGCAGAAAGGTAGGGGGACAGGGGATCCCCCTCCACTTT. As protein: CASRKVGGQGIPLHF.

This clonotype was found many times. The chain joins TRBV24-1 to TRBJ2-2; no firm D call. Trimming pared 1 base from V and 6 bases from J, leaving 14 bases between. This CDR3 comprises 16 residues. In germline, CDR1 is KGHDR, CDR2 SFDVKD. CDR3 coding DNA: TGTGCCACCAGTGATTTAGGTAGCTCTGTCGCCGGGGAGCTGTTTTTT. It specifies CATSDLGSSVAGELFF.

Many counts were recorded for this clonotype. This chain joins TRBV28 and TRBJ1-4, with 7 bases fitting TRBD1. From germline, CDR1 is MDHEN and CDR2 SYDVKM. This CDR3 spans 14 amino acids. Germline trimming cut 6 bases from V and 8 bases from J; bases unmatched to any gene: 9. The CDR3 DNA reads TGTGCCAGCAGCTCACAGGGGTCGGGAGAAAAACTGTTTTTT. Its translation: CASSSQGSGEKLFF.

This clonotype was observed many times. The chain employs TRBV19 and TRBJ2-1; TRBD2 is a possible D gene (5 bases). CDR1 and CDR2 from the germline V gene are LNHDA and SQIVND (reference sequence). This CDR3 has 14 residues. V was cut by 3 bases and J by 9 bases, with 15 bases left in between. The DNA for the CDR3 is TGTGCCAGTAGTATCCTAGGGAGTATTGGTGAGCAGTTCTTC. This codes for CASSILGSIGEQFF.

This clonotype was counted at least ten times. This rearrangement joins TRBV6-1 to TRBJ1-5; D gene uncertain. Trimming left V 4 bases short and J 3 bases short, with 7 bases between. In germline, CDR1 is MNHNS, CDR2 SASEGT. CDR3 length: 13 amino acids. This CDR3 is CASSVEFNQPQHF. CDR3 bases: TGTGCCAGCAGTGTAGAATTCAATCAGCCCCAGCATTTT.

In regard to this clonotype: With a much larger clone just one base away, this may be a read error. The chain uses TRBV6-2 or TRBV6-3 and TRBJ1-2; TRBD1 agrees at 10 bases. CDR3 length equals 14 residues. Germline values: CDR1 MNHEY, CDR2 SVGEGT. The CDR3 DNA reads TGTGCCAGCAGCCCGACAGGGGGCTCCTATGGCTACGCCTTC. Its translation is CASSPTGGSYGYAF.

By share, this clonotype ranks as medium-sized. The rearrangement joins TRBV4-3 to TRBJ1-3; D remains unclear. Germline V gives CDR1 LGHNA, CDR2 YSLEER. The CDR3 totals 15 residues. The V end was cut by 0 bases, the J end by 2 bases, with 8 bases between. The CDR3 spells CASSQEYTTGNTIYF. The CDR3 coding sequence is TGCGCCAGCAGCCAAGAGTACACCACTGGAAACACCATATATTTT.

This clonotype was detected only once. At one of its ends the junction is not consistent with the germline gene, which may arise from a read error. The rearrangement links TRBV3-1 to TRBJ2-1; the D gene is possibly TRBD2 (6 bases). The CDR3 length is 16 residues. Germline V CDR1 and CDR2: LGHDT, YNNKEL (reference sequence). DNA of the CDR3: TGCGCCAGCAGCCAAGATCTTAGGGGACTCGGCGATGAGCAGTTCTTC. Amino acid sequence: CASSQDLRGLGDEQFF.

This clonotype was recorded many times. The chain links TRBV9 to TRBJ1-4; unclear D gene. The V end was cut by 0 bases, the J end by 6 bases, with 3 bases between. The CDR3 consists of 12 residues. Per germline, CDR1 SGDLS and CDR2 YYNGEE. In DNA form, the CDR3 reads TGTGCCAGCAGCGTAGAAGATGAAAAACTGTTTTTT. Encoded protein: CASSVEDEKLFF.

J is TRBJ2-7 and V is TRBV10-3, with D possibly matching TRBD1 (6 bases). Germline assignment: CDR1 ENHRY and CDR2 SYGVKD. This CDR3 has 15 residues. Trimming took off 6 bases at V and 2 bases at J, with 17 bases between the two ends. CDR3 region: CAIRTGPAYTYEQYF. In DNA, the CDR3 is TGTGCCATCAGGACAGGACCAGCCTACACCTACGAGCAGTACTTC.

With respect to this clonotype: A read error may be the cause here, since a much bigger clone is one base away. The chain joins TRBV11-2 to TRBJ2-7, with D uncertain. Germline V gives CDR1 SGHAT, CDR2 FQNNGV. Trimming stripped 3 bases from V and 6 bases from J, with 12 bases between. The CDR3 loop spans 13 amino acids. The CDR3 here is CASSFPLKSEQYF. In DNA, the CDR3 is TGTGCCAGCAGCTTCCCACTCAAGTCCGAGCAGTACTTC.

About this clonotype: At one boundary the junction diverges from the germline segment, which might be a read error. V is TRBV12-3 or TRBV12-4 and J is TRBJ2-5, with TRBD1 identical over 7 bases. The CDR3 has 15 residues. The CDR3 sequence is CAGSLGGSRRETQYF. The CDR3 nucleotides read TGTGCCGGCAGTTTAGGGGGCTCTCGTCGGGAGACCCAGTACTTC.

This clonotype has a count of ten or more. V gene TRBV7-2 combines with J gene TRBJ2-7, with D perhaps matching TRBD2 (6 bases). The V end was cut by 0 bases, the J end by 2 bases, with 14 bases between. This CDR3 spans 16 amino acids. From germline, CDR1 is SGHTA and CDR2 FQGNSA. CDR3 DNA: TGTGCCAGCAGCTTAGCGAGGAGGGGTCTAGCCTACGAGCAGTACTTC. It codes for CASSLARRGLAYEQYF.

In regard to this clonotype: A much larger clone differs by one base, so this may be a read error. The chain recombines TRBV28 with TRBJ2-5; no firm D call. Germline values: CDR1 MDHEN, CDR2 SYDVKM. The CDR3 consists of 17 residues. Trimming shortened V by 6 bases and J by 0 bases, and 20 bases separated the two germline ends. The CDR3 spells CASSPRWVVGYQETQYF. The CDR3 DNA follows: TGTGCCAGCAGCCCGAGGTGGGTAGTGGGATACCAAGAGACCCAGTACTTC.

CDR3 in DNA: TGTGCCAGCAGCGAGGGTGAGGTGACAGATACGCAGTTCTTC. Protein sequence: CASSEGEVTDTQFF. The chain links TRBV9 to TRBJ2-1; tentatively, D is TRBD1 (5 bases). Germline-derived CDR1 and CDR2 are SGDLS and YYNGEE. This CDR3 is 14 amino acids long. Trimming stripped 3 bases from V and 12 bases from J, with 19 bases between. Full variable domain (rest looked up from reference TRBV9 and TRBJ2-1): DSGVTQTPKHLITATGQRVTLRCSPRSGDLSVYWYQQSLDQGLQFLIQYYNGEERAKGNILERFSAQQFPDLHSELNLSSLELGDSALYFCASSEGEVTDTQFFGPGTRLTVL.

Ten or more counts support this clonotype. V is TRBV5-8 and J is TRBJ2-7; 8 nucleotides align to TRBD1. CDR3 length: 14 residues. The germline gives CDR1 SGHTS, CDR2 YDEGEE. After removal of 4 bases from V and 8 bases from J, the junction contained 11 bases not matched to a gene. CDR3 residues: CASSLGQGYGQQYF. The CDR3 nucleotides read TGTGCCAGCAGCCTTGGACAGGGCTACGGACAGCAGTACTTC.

This clonotype was seen repeatedly, ten times or more. The chain links TRBV7-3 to TRBJ2-5, with 11 bases fitting TRBD2. Germline CDR1 and CDR2: SGHTA and FQGTGA. V lost 5 bases to trimming and J lost 4 bases; unmatched junction nucleotides: 6. The CDR3 is 15 residues long. CDR3 amino acids: CASSTTSGVGETQYF. The CDR3 DNA is TGTGCCAGCAGCACGACTAGCGGGGTCGGAGAGACCCAGTACTTC.

Worth noting for this clonotype: Germline and junction disagree at one end, which may indicate a read error. The chain links TRBV24-1 to TRBJ1-5; D gene ambiguous. The CDR3 consists of 13 residues. CDR1 KGHDR and CDR2 SFDVKD come from the germline V gene. CDR3 region: CATSGSNHQPQHF. The CDR3 DNA is TGTGCCACCAGTGGGTCCAACCATCAGCCCCAGCATTTC.

The chain carries TRBV7-2 and TRBJ1-6, with D unclear. CDR1 and CDR2 from the germline V gene are SGHTA and FQGNSA. V lost 0 bases to trimming and J lost 12 bases, with 24 bases between them. This CDR3 is 18 amino acids long. CDR3 sequence reads: CASSLATPLLSPLRPLHF. CDR3 nucleotide sequence: TGTGCCAGCAGCTTAGCGACACCGCTCCTTTCTCCCCTTCGACCCCTCCACTTT.

This clonotype occurred a few times. The chain uses TRBV18 and TRBJ1-1, with D tentatively TRBD1 (6 bases). The CDR3 consists of 15 residues. V lost 0 bases to trimming and J lost 10 bases, with 18 bases between them. From germline, CDR1 is KGHSH and CDR2 LQKENI. CDR3 nucleotides: TGTGCCAGCTCACCACCGGTGGCGGACAGTCGGGGAGCTTTCTTT. This gives the protein CASSPPVADSRGAFF. The full variable domain, completed using reference TRBV18 and TRBJ1-1, is NAGVMQNPRHLVRRRGQEARLRCSPMKGHSHVYWYRQLPEEGLKFMVYLQKENIIDESGMPKERFSAEFPKEGPSILRIQQVVRGDSAAYFCASSPPVADSRGAFFGQGTRLTVV.

On this clonotype itself: It is likely a read error, because the conserved phenylalanine at the end of the CDR3 is missing. J is TRBJ1-2 and V is TRBV2; TRBD1 is a possible D gene (5 bases). The CDR3 has 12 amino acids. Germline CDR1 reads SNHLY; CDR2 reads FYNNEI. Trimming pared 5 bases from V and 7 bases from J, leaving 11 bases between. The chain's CDR3 is CASSYGGGGYTL. The CDR3 DNA reads as TGTGCCAGCAGTTACGGGGGGGGTGGCTACACCCTC.